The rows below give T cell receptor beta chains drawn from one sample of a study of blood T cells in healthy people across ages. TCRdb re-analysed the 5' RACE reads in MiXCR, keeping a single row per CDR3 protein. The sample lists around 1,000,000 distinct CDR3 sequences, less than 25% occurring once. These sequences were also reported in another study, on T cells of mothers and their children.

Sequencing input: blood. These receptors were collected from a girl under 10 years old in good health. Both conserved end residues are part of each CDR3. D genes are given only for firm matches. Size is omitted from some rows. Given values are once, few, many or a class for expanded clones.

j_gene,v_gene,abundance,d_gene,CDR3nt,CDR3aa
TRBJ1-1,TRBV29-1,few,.,TGCAGCGTTGAAAGACAGGATCTCACTGAAGCTTTCTTT,CSVERQDLTEAFF
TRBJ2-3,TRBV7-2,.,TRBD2,TGTGCCAGCAGTCCCAGCGGGGGGCTCACAGATACGCAGTATTTT,CASSPSGGLTDTQYF
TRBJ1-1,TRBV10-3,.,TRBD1,TGTGCCATCAGTAAAAGAGACAGGGAGGGTCCTGAAGCTTTCTTT,CAISKRDREGPEAFF
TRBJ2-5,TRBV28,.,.,TGTGCCAGCAGTTCCATTCTAGCGTATCAAGAGACCCAGTACTTC,CASSSILAYQETQYF
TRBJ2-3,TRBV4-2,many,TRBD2,TGTGCCAGCAGCCAAACTAGCGGGGGGGCCACAGATACGCAGTATTTT,CASSQTSGGATDTQYF
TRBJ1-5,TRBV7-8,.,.,TGTGCCAGCAGCCTAACAGGGTCTCACCAGCCCCAGCATTTT,CASSLTGSHQPQHF
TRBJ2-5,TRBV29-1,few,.,TGCAGCGTTGAAACTAGGGATACGGAGACCCAGTACTTC,CSVETRDTETQYF
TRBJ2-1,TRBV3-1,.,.,TGTGCCAGCAGCCAAGTTGACAGATACAATGAGCAGTTCTTC,CASSQVDRYNEQFF
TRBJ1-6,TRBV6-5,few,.,TGTGCCAGCAGTTACGAGTGGAATTCACCCCTCCACTTT,CASSYEWNSPLHF
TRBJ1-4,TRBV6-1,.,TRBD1,TGTGCCAGCAGTGCGTCGACAGGGTTGGATTTATATGAAAAACTGTTTTTT,CASSASTGLDLYEKLFF
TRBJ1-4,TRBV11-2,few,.,TGTGCCAGCAGGAAACCGGGACGGGGATCAAGTGCAGAAAAACTGTTTTTT,CASRKPGRGSSAEKLFF
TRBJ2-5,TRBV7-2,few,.,TGTGCCAGCAGCCCAGGACCTCGGGAGACCCAGTACTTC,CASSPGPRETQYF
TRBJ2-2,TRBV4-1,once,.,TGCGCCAGCAGCCAACTCTTTGGGGTGGGATCGCCCGGGGAGCTGTTTTTT,CASSQLFGVGSPGELFF
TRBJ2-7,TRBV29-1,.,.,TGCAGCGTTGAAGAGGAGGGACAGATCTACGAGCAGTACTTC,CSVEEEGQIYEQYF
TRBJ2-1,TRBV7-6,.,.,TGTGCCAGCAGCCCGGGACCTCGACCGGGGGTCGAGGGTGGCAATGAGCAGTTCTTC,CASSPGPRPGVEGGNEQFF
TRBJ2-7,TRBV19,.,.,TGTGCCAGTAAAAGGGACCCTGCTTCCTACGAGCAGTACTTC,CASKRDPASYEQYF
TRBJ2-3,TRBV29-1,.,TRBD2,TGCAGCGTAGAGGGACTAGCGGGAGGAGATACGCAGTATTTT,CSVEGLAGGDTQYF
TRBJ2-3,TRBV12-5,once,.,TGTGCTAGTGGTTTGGCGACAAATGCCCAGATTAGCACAGATACGCAGTATTTT,CASGLATNAQISTDTQYF
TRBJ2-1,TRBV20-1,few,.,TGCAGTGCTCCTCTCCCGAGCCCCTACAATGAGCAGTTCTTC,CSAPLPSPYNEQFF
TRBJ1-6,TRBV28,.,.,TGTGCCAGCTCCGGTGCGGGGGTGTTGAATTCACCCCTCCACTTT,CASSGAGVLNSPLHF
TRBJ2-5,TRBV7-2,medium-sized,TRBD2,TGTGCCAGCACCTTGACTAGCGGGGGCCTAGAGACCCAGTACTTC,CASTLTSGGLETQYF
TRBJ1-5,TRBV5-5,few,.,TGTGCCAGCAGCAGGTTGGGGGAATGGGATCAGCCCCAGCATTTT,CASSRLGEWDQPQHF
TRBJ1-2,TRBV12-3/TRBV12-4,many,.,TGTGCCAGCAGTTTTGATACGACTAACTATGGCTACACCTTC,CASSFDTTNYGYTF
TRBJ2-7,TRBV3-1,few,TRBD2,TGTGCCAGCAGCCCCGGAGTTAGCGGGACTTACGAGCAGTACTTC,CASSPGVSGTYEQYF
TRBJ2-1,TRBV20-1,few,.,TGCAGTGCTAGAGTCACGGCTGGAAGCTCCTACAATGAGCAGTTCTTC,CSARVTAGSSYNEQFF
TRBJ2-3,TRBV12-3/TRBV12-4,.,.,TGTGCCAGCAGGTGCGTCGGGACAGATACGCAGTATTTT,CASRCVGTDTQYF
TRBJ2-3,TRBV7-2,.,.,TGTGCCAGCAGCCAACTAGATTATACGCAGTATTTT,CASSQLDYTQYF
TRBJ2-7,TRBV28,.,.,TGTGCCAGCAGCTTCCGGGACATATCCTACGAGCAGTACTTC,CASSFRDISYEQYF
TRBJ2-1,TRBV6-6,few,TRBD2,TGTGCCGGCGGGGCTAGCGGGAGTTTTGAGCAGTTCTTC,CAGGASGSFEQFF
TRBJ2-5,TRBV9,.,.,TGTGCCAGCAGCGTAGCTGGGTTAATGCTAGAGACCCAGTACTTC,CASSVAGLMLETQYF
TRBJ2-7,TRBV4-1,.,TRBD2,TGCGCCAGCAGCCAAGATCCTAGCGGGACCTACGAGCAGTACTTC,CASSQDPSGTYEQYF
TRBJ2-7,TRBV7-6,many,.,TGTGCCAGCAGCCTCTCGGACACCGCCACCTACGAGCAGTACTTC,CASSLSDTATYEQYF
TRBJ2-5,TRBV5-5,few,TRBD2,TGTGCCAGCAGCTTGGAGCTAGCGGGGGGCAGGGAGACCCAGTACTTC,CASSLELAGGRETQYF
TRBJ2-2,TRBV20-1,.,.,TGCAGTGCTAGAGGGGGGAACACCGGGGAGCTGTTTTTT,CSARGGNTGELFF
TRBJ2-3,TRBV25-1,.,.,TGTGCCAGCAGTGATTTGGGGGGCCCAGATACGCAGTATTTT,CASSDLGGPDTQYF
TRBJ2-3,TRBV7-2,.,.,TGTGCCAGCAGCCCCTACATGGGGTCGACAGATACGCAGTATTTT,CASSPYMGSTDTQYF
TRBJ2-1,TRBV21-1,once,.,TGTGCCAGCCCGGTGAAGGACTGCCACCACTCCTACAATGAGCAGTTCTTC,CASPVKDCHHSYNEQFF
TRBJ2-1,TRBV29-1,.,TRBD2,TGCAGCTTGGGGGAGGGCTTCAATGAGCAGTTCTTC,CSLGEGFNEQFF
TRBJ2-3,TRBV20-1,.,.,TGCAGTGGGGACCGACAAAATACGCAGTATTTT,CSGDRQNTQYF
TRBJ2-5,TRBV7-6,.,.,TGTGCCAGCAGCTTATTGGCAGCCGCGATGTTGGAGACCCAGTACTTC,CASSLLAAAMLETQYF
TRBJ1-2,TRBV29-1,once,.,TGCAGCGTCGACCGTTCTCTATATGGCTACACCTTC,CSVDRSLYGYTF
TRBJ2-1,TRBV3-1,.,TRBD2,TGTGCCAGCAGCCTCGAGGGGAGCGGGAGGGCCTACAATGAGCAGTTCTTC,CASSLEGSGRAYNEQFF
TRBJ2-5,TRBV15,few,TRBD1,TGTGCCACCAGCGAACAGGGGAGAGAGACCCAGTACTTC,CATSEQGRETQYF
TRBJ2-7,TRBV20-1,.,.,TGCAGTGCTAGACTGAATTACGAGCAGTACTTC,CSARLNYEQYF
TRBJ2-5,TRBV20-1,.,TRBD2,TGCAGTGCTAGAGTCCAACGGACTAGCGGACAAGAGACCCAGTACTTC,CSARVQRTSGQETQYF
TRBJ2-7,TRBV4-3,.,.,TGCGCCAGCAGCCAGAGGCTATTCTACGAGCAGTACTTC,CASSQRLFYEQYF
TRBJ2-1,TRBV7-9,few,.,TGTGCCAGCAGCCATTCGGTAAACAATGAGCAGTTCTTC,CASSHSVNNEQFF
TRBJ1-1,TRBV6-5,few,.,TGTGCCAGCAGTTACTCGAATTTTAGGACTGAAGCTTTCTTT,CASSYSNFRTEAFF
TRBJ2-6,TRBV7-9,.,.,TGTGCCAAGCAAGGACCGGGTCCCGAGCAACGGTCTGGGGCCAACGTCCTGACTTTC,CAKQGPGPEQRSGANVLTF
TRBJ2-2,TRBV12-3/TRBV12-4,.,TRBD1,TGTGCCAGCAGTTTAAGCCAGGGGGACACCGGGGAGCTGTTTTTT,CASSLSQGDTGELFF